This TCR beta chain was recovered during a study of shared clonotypes between healthy human individuals. Participating donors were healthy, HIV-negative adults free of recent acute infections or vaccinations. Points from the study as a whole: The authors sampled blood alone, and tissue repertoires likely differ.

Sorted-subset replicate PCRs used about 0.2 ug DNA, tens of thousands of T cell genomes. Authors' data handling: From ImmunoSEQ came sequences covering only the junction and carrying no quality scores, so filtering differed. Data came from immunoSEQ multiplex PCR; TCRdb stores just in-frame clones and leaves some out. V, J and clone size are taken as reported in that table, and D and trimming were inferred from the DNA itself. The table has about 2.4 million clones, roughly 93% seen once. The V end lost 6 bases, the J end lost 7 bases, and 6 bases lay between the germline ends. There are 11 residues in the CDR3. The V gene's germline CDR1 is MDHEN and CDR2 SYDVKM. As for this clone: As yet, its antigen is unknown.

The clonotype was recovered from a man between 18 and 29 years old in good health. Some clones in this sample may be carry-over from other donors' samples. The sequenced sample consisted of naive CD4+ T cells from PBMCs. Documented subset: CD45RA+ positively selected. This chain connects TRBV28 to TRBJ2-2; D is unclear. Here the CDR3 DNA reads TGTGCCAGCAGGGTTTTCGGGGAGCTGTTTTTT. Protein product: CASRVFGELFF.